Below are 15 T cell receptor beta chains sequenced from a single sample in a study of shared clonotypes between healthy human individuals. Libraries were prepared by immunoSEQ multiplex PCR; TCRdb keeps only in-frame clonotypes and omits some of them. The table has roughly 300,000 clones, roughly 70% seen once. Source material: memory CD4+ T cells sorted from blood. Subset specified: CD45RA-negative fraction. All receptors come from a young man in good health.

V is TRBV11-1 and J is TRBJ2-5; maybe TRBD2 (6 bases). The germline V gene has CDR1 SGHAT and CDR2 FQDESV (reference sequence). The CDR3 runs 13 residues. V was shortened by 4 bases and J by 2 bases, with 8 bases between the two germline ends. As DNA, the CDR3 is TGTGCCAGCAGCTACGGGAGTCAAGAGACCCAGTACTTC. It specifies CASSYGSQETQYF. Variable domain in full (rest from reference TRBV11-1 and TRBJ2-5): EAEVAQSPRYKITEKSQAVAFWCDPISGHATLYWYRQILGQGPELLVQFQDESVVDDSQLPKDRFSAERLKGVDSTLKIQPAELGDSAMYLCASSYGSQETQYFGPGTRLLVL.

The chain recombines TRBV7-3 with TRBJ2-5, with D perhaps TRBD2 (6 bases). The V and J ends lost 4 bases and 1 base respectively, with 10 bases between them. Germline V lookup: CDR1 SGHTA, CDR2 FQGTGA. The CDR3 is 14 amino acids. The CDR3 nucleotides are TGTGCCAGCAGCTCCGGGACTGCCCAAGAGACCCAGTACTTC. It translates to CASSSGTAQETQYF.

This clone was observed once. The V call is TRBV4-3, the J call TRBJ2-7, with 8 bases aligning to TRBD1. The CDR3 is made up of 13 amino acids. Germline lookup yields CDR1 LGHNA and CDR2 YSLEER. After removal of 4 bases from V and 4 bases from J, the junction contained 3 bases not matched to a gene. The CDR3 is CASSRDRLYEQYF. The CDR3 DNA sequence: TGCGCCAGCAGCCGGGACAGGCTATACGAGCAGTACTTC.

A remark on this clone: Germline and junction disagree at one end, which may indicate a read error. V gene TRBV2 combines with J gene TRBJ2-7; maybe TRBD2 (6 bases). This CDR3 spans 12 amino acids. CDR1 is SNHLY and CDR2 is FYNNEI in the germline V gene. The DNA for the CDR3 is TGTGCCAGCAGTGAATCGTTAGCGGTAGGGATCTTC. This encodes CASSESLAVGIF.

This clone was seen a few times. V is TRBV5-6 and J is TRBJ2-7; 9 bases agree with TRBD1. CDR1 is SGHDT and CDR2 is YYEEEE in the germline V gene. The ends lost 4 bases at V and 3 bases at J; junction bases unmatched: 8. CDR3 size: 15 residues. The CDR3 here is CASSTNPGQGYEQYF. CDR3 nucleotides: TGTGCCAGCAGCACGAACCCGGGACAGGGCTACGAGCAGTACTTC.

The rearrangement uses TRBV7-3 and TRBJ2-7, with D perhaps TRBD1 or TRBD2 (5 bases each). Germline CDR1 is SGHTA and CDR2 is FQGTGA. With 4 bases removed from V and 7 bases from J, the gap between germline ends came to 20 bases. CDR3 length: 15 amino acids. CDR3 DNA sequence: TGTGCCAGCAGCTCCCAGGGACGGGACCTCGGGGAGCAGTACTTC. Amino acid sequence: CASSSQGRDLGEQYF.

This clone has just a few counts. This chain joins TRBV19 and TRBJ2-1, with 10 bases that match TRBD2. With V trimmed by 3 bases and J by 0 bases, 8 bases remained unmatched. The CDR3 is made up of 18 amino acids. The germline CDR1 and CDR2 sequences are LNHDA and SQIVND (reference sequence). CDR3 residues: CASSISGLAYSSYNEQFF. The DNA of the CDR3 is TGTGCCAGTAGTATCTCGGGACTAGCGTACAGCTCCTACAATGAGCAGTTCTTC.

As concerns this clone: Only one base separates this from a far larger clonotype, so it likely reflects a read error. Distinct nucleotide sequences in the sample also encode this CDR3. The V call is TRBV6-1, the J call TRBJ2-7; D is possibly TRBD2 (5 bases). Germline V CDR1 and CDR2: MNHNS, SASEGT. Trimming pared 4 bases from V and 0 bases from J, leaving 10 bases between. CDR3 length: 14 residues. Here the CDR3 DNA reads TGTGCCAGCAGTGTAAGCGGCAGCTCCTACGAGCAGTACTTC. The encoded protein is CASSVSGSSYEQYF.

For the CDR3, the DNA is TGTGCCAGCAGTGAATCTACCGGGACAGGGTGGAACGAGCAGTACTTC. Amino acids: CASSESTGTGWNEQYF. V is TRBV2 and J is TRBJ2-7; 9 nucleotides match TRBD1. This CDR3 is 16 amino acids long. Per the germline V gene, CDR1 is SNHLY and CDR2 is FYNNEI. Trimming at V came to 2 bases and at J to 5 bases, leaving 10 bases not matched to a gene.

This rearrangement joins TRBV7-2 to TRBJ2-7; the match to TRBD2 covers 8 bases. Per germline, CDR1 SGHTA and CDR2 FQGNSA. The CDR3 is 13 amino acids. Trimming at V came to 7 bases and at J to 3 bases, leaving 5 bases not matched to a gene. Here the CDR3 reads CASTGTRIYEQYF. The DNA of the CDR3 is TGTGCCAGCACCGGGACTAGAATCTACGAGCAGTACTTC.

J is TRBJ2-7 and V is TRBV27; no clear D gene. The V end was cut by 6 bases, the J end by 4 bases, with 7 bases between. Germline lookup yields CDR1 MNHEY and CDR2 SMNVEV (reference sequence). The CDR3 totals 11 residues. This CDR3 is CASRNRYEQYF. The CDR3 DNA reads TGTGCCAGCAGAAATAGGTACGAGCAGTACTTC.

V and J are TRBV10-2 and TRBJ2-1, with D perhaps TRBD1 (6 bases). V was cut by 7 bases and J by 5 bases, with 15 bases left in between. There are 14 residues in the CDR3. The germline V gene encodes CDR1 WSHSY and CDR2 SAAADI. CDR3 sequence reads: CASMKDRTNNEQFF. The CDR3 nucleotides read TGCGCCAGCATGAAGGACAGAACCAACAATGAGCAGTTCTTC.

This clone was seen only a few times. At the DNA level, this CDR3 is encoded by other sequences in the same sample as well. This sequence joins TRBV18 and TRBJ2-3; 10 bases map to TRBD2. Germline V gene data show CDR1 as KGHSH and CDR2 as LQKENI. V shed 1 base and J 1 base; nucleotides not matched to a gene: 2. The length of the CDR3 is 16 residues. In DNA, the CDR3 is TGTGCCAGCTCACCACGGCTAGCGGGGGGCACAGATACGCAGTATTTT. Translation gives CASSPRLAGGTDTQYF.

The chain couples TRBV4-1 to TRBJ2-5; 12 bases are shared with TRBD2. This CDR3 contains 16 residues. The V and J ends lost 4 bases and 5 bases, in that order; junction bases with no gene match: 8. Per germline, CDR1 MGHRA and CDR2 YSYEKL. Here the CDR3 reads CASSPSPSGRGETQYF. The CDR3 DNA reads TGCGCCAGCAGCCCCTCTCCTAGCGGGAGGGGGGAGACCCAGTACTTC.

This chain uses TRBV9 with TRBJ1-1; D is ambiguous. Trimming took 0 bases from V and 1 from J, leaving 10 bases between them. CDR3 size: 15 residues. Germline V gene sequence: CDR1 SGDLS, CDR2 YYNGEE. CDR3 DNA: TGTGCCAGCAGCGTAGGGGGAGTGAGGAACACTGAAGCTTTCTTT. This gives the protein CASSVGGVRNTEAFF.